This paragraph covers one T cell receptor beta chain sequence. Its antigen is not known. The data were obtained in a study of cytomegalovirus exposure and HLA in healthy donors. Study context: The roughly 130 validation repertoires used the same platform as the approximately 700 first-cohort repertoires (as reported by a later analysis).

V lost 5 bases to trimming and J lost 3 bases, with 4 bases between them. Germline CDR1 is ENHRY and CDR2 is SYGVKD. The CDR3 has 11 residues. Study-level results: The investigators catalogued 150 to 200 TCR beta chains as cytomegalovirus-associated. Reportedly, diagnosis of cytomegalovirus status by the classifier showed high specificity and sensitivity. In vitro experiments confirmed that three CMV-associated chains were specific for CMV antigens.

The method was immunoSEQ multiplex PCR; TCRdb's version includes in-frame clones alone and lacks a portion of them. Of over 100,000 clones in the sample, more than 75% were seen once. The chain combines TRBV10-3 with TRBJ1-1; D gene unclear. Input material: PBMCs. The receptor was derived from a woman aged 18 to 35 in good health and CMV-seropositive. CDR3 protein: CAISSDTEAFF. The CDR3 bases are TGTGCCATCAGTTCGGACACTGAAGCTTTCTTT.